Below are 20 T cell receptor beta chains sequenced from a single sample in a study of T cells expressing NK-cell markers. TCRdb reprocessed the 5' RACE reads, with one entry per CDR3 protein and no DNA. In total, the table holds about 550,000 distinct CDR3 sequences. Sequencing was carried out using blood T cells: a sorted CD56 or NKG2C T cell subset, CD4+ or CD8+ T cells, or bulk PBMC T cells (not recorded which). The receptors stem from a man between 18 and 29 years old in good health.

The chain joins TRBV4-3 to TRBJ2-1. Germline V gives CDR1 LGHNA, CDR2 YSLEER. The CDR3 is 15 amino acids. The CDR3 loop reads CASSQVSSTYNEQFF.

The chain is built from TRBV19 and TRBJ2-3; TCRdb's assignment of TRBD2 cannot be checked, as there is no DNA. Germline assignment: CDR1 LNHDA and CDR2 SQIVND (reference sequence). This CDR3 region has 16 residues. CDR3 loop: CASSIGAGAPPDTQYF.

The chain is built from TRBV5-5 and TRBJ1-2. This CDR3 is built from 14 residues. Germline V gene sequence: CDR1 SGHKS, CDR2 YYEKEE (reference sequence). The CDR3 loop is CASSHRGSNYGYTF.

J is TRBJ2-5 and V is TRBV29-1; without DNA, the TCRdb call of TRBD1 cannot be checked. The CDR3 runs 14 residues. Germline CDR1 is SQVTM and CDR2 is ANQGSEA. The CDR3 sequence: CSVEGSGAGGTQYF.

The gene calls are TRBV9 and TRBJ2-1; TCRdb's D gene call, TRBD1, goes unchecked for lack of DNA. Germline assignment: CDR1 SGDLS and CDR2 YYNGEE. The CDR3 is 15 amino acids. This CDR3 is CASSVVPGSYNEQFF.

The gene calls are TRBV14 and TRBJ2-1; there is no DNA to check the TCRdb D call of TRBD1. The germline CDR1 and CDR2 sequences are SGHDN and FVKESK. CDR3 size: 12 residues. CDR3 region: CASTQDRAEQFF.

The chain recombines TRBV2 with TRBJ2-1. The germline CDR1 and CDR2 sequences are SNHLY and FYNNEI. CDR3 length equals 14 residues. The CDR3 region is CASSERVAYPSEFF.

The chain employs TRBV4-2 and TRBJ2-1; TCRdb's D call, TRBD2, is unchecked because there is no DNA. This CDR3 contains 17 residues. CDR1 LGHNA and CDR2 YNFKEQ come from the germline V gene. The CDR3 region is CASSQAFIEGGPGEQFF.

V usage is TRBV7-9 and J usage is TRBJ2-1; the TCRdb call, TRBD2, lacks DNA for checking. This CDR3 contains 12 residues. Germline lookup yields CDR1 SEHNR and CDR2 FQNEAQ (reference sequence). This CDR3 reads CASSERPSEQFF.

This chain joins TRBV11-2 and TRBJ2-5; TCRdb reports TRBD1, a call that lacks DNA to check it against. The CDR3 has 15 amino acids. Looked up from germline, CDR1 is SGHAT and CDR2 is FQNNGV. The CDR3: CASSLSLAPEETQYF.

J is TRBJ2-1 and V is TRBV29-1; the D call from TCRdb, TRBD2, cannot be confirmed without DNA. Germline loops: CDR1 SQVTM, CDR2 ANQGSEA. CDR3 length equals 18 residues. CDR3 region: CSVVVPEREDLSYNEQFF.

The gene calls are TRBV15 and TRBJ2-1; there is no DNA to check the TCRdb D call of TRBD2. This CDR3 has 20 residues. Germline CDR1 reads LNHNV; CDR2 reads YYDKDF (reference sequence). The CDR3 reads CATSRDRDSERERFYNEQFF.

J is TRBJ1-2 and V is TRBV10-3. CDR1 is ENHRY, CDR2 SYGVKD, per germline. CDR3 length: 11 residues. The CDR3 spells CATGLEDGYTF.

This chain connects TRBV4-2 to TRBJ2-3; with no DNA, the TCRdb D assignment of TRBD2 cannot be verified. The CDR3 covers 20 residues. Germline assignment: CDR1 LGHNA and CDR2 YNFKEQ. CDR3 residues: CASSQGLAGGAILPTDTQYF.

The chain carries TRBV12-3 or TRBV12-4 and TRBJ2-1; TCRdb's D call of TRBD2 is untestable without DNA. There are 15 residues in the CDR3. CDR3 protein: CASSFGRIAYNEQFF.

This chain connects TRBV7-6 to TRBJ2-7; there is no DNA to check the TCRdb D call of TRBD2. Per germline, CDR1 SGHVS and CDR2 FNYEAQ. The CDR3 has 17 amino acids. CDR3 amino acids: CASSLRTGLADPYEQYF.

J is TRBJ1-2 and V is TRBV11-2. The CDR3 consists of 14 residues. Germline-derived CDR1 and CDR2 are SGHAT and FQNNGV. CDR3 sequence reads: CASSLDLGGYGYTF.

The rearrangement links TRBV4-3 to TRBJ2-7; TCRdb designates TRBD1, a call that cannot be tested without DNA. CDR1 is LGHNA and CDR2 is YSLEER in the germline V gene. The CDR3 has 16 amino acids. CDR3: CASSHVSGTGTYEQYF.

The CDR3 loop reads CAWSARDSYNEQFF. The V gene is TRBV30, the J gene TRBJ2-1; TCRdb names TRBD1, which stays unverified in the absence of DNA. The germline CDR1 and CDR2 sequences are GTSNPN and SVGIG (reference sequence). The length of the CDR3 is 14 residues.

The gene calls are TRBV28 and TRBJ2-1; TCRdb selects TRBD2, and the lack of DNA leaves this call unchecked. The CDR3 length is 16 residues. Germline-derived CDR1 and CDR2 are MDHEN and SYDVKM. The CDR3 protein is CASSRSGPSSYNEQFF.